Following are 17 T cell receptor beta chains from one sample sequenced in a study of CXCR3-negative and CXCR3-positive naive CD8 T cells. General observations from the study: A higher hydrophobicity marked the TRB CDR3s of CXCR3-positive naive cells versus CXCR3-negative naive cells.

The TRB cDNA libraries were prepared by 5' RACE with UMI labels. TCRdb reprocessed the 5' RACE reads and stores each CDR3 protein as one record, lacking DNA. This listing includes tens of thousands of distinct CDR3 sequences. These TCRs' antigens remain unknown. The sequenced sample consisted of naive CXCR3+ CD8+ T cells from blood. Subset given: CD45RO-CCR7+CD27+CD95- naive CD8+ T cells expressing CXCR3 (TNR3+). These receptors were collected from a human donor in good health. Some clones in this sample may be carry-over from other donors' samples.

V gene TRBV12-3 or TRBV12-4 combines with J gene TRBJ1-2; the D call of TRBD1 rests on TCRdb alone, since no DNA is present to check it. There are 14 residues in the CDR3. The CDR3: CASTQNLGGYGYTF.

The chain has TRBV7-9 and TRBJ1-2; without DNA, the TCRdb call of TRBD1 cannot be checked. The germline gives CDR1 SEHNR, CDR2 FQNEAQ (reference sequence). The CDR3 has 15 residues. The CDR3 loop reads CASSFVTGSPYGYTF.

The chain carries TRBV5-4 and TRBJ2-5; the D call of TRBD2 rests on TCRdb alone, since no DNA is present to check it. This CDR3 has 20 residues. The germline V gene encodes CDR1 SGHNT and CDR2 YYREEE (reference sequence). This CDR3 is CASSFSYAAKVLLGKETQYF.

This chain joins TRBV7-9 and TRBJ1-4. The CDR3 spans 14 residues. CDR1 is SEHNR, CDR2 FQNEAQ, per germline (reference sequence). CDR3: CASSSYWSGEKLFF.

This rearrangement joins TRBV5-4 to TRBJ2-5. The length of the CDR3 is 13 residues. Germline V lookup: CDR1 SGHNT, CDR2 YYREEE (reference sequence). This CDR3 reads CASSLRMEETQYF. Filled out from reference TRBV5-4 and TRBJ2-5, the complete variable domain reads ETGVTQSPTHLIKTRGQQVTLRCSSQSGHNTVSWYQQALGQGPQFIFQYYREEENGRGNFPPRFSGLQFPNYSSELNVNALELDDSALYLCASSLRMEETQYFGPGTRLLVL.

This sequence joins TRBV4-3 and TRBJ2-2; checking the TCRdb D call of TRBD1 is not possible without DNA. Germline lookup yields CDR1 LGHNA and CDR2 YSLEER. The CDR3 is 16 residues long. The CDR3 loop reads CASSQDKAGVTGELFF.

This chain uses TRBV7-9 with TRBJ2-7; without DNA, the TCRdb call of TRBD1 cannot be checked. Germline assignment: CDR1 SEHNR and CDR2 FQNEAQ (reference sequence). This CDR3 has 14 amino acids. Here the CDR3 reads CASSGDRESYEQYF.

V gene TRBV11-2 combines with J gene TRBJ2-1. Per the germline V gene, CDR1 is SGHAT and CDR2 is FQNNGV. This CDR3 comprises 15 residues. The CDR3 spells CASSLVGDLYNEQFF.

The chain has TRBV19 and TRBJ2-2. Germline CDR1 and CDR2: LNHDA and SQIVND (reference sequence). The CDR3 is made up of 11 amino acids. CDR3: CASSRTGELFF.

The CDR3 loop reads CASSSTGYAGANVLTF. V usage is TRBV12-3 or TRBV12-4 and J usage is TRBJ2-6; the D gene TCRdb calls, TRBD1, cannot be checked with no DNA. This CDR3 has 16 residues.

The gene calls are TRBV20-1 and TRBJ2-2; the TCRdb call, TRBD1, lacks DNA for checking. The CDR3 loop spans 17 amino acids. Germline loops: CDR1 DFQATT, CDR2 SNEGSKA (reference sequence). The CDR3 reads CSARGRVWQSNTGELFF.

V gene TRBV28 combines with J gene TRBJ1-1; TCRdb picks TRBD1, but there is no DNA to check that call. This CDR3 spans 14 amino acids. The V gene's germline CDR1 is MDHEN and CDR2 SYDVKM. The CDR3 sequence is CASIWFRGNTEAFF.

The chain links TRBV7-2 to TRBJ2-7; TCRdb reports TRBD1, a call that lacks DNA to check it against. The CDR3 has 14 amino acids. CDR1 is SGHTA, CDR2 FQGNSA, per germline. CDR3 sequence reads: CASSRADILYEQYF.

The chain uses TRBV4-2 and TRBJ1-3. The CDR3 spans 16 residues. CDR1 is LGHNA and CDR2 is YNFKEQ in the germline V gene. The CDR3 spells CASSQGGPNSGNTIYF.

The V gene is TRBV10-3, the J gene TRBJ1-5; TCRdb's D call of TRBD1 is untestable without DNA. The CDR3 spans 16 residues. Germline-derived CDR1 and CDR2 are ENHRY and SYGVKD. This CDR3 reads CAISELGTGTNQPQHF.

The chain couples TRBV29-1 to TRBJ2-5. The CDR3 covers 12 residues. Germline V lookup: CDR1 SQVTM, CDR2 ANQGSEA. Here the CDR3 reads CSVEFGEETQYF. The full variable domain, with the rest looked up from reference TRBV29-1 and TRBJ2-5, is SAVISQKPSRDICQRGTSLTIQCQVDSQVTMMFWYRQQPGQSLTLIATANQGSEATYESGFVIDKFPISRPNLTFSTLTVSNMSPEDSSIYLCSVEFGEETQYFGPGTRLLVL.

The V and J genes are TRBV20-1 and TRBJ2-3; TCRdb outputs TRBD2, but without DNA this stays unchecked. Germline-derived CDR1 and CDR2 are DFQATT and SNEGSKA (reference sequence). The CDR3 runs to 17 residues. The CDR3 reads CSARATLAGGSIDTQYF.